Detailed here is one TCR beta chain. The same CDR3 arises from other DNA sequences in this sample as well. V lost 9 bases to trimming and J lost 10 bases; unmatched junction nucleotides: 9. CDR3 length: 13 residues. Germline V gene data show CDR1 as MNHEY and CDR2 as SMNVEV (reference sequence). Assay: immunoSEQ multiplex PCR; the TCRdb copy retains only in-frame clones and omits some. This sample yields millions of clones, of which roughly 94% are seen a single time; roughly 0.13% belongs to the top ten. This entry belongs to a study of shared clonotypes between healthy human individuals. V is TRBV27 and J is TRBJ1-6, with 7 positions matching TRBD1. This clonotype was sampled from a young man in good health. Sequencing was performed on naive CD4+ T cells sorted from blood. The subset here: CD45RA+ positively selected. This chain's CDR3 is CASSLTGVSPLHF. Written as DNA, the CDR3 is TGTGCCAGTAGTCTCACAGGGGTCTCACCCCTCCACTTT.